The source of this T cell receptor beta chain is a study of cytomegalovirus exposure and HLA in healthy donors. Findings of the study overall: Cytomegalovirus-associated status was assigned to 150 to 200 TCR beta chains. Later, an analysis found that TCR clusters from the first cohort tended to co-occur in the 95 to 150 validation repertoires.

The V segment lost 0 bases and the J segment 7 bases; nucleotides outside the gene matches: 8. CDR1 MNHEY and CDR2 SVGAGI come from the germline V gene. CDR3 size: 15 residues. Assay: immunoSEQ multiplex PCR; the TCRdb copy retains only in-frame clones and omits some. The table has some 230,000 clones, around nine tenths seen once; the top ten hold about 0.95%. In the case of this clone: Antigen: not known.

The sequencing input was PBMCs. The TCR sequence derives from a woman under 30 in good health and CMV-seronegative. The gene calls are TRBV6-5 and TRBJ1-2; 7 bases align to TRBD1. CDR3 in amino acids: CASSYSGRGSVGYTF. The CDR3 DNA follows: TGTGCCAGCAGTTACTCGGGCAGGGGGTCGGTTGGCTACACCTTC.